This T cell receptor (beta chain) was captured in a study of blood T cell repertoires in COVID-19. Study details: Donors in the United States, Italy and Spain gave samples during acute or convalescent COVID-19. Sources were T cells, B-cell-depleted T cells, or PBMCs; the material itself was cDNA or gDNA.

CDR1 DFQATT and CDR2 SNEGSKA come from the germline V gene (reference sequence). This CDR3 is 11 amino acids long. V was cut by 8 bases and J by 6 bases, with 8 bases left in between. The authors' processing: Scientists estimated how many nucleated cells there were by amplifying reference gene primers. Profiled with immunoSEQ multiplex PCR; TCRdb holds only in-frame clones, not every one. Clone size and V and J calls were adopted from that table, with D and trimming inferred from the DNA. The sample contains roughly 240,000 clones, around 86% of which appear only once. Source material: peripheral blood. The sequence came from a man in his late teens or twenties with active or convalescent COVID-19. V gene TRBV20-1 combines with J gene TRBJ1-6; D not resolved. CDR3 in amino acids: CSSGRNSPLHF. As DNA, the CDR3 is TGCAGTTCAGGCCGTAATTCACCCCTCCACTTT.